The present T cell receptor (beta chain) was sequenced within a study of chemoradiotherapy in HPV16-positive cancers. Regarding the study as a whole: Non-HPV-specific T cells did not expand in tumors during treatment, whereas candidate HPV-specific clones and E7-related motifs did. In HPV16-positive patients, HPV-responsive T-cell expansion tracked better recurrence-free survival.

CDR3 size: 14 residues. Germline V gene lookup returns CDR1 SGHTA and CDR2 FQGNSA. V shed 5 bases and J shed 3 bases, with 13 bases lying between them. Points on this clone: Its specificity is unknown.

TCRdb keeps only in-frame clones here, not all; method: immunoSEQ multiplex PCR. This table holds 6,000 to 7,500 clones, roughly 90% found once. The input for sequencing was tumor tissue, taken from a patient who underwent chemoradiotherapy. The chain couples TRBV7-2 to TRBJ1-1, with D possibly TRBD1 on 5 matching bases. The clonotype comes from a human donor with HPV-associated anogenital cancer. The CDR3 region has the DNA TGTGCCAGCAGCCCTAGCCGGGGGGACACTGAAGCTTTCTTT. Protein: CASSPSRGDTEAFF. The entire variable domain, with the rest obtained from reference TRBV7-2 and TRBJ1-1, is as follows: GAGVSQSPSNKVTEKGKDVELRCDPISGHTALYWYRQSLGQGLEFLIYFQGNSAPDKSGLPSDRFSAERTGGSVSTLTIQRTQQEDSAVYLCASSPSRGDTEAFFGQGTRLTVV.